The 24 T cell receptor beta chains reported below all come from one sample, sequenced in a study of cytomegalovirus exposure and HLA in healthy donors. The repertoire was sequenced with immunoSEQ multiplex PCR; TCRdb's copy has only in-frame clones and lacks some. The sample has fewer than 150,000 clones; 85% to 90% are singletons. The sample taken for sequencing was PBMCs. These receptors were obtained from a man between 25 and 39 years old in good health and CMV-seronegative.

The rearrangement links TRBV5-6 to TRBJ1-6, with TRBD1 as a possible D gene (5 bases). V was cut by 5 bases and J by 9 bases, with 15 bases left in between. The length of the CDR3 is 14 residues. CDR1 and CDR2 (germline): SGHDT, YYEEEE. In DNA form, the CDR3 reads TGTGCCAGCAGTTCAGGGCAGTGGGGTTCACCCCTCCACTTT. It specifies CASSSGQWGSPLHF.

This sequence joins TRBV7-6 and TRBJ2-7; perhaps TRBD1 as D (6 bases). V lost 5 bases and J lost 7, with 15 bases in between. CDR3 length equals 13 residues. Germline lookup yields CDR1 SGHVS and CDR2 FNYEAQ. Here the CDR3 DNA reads TGTGCCAGCAGCGCGGTAAGAGGGGGAGAGCAGTACTTC. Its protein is CASSAVRGGEQYF.

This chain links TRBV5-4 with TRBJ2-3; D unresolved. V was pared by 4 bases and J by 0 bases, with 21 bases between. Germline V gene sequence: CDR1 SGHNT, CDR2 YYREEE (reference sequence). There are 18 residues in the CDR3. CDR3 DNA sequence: TGTGCCAGCAGCGTGCCTTTTGTGCGGAGTACTAGCACAGATACGCAGTATTTT. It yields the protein CASSVPFVRSTSTDTQYF.

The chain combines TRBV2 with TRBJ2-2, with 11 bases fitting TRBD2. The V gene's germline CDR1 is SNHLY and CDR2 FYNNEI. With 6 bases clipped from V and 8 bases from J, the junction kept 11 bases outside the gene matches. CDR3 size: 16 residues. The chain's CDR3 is CASSKGLAGGIGELFF. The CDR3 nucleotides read TGTGCCAGCAGCAAAGGGCTAGCGGGAGGAATTGGGGAGCTGTTTTTT. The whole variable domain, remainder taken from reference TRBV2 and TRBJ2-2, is EPEVTQTPSHQVTQMGQEVILRCVPISNHLYFYWYRQILGQKVEFLVSFYNNEISEKSEIFDDQFSVERPDGSNFTLKIRSTKLEDSAMYFCASSKGLAGGIGELFFGEGSRLTVL.

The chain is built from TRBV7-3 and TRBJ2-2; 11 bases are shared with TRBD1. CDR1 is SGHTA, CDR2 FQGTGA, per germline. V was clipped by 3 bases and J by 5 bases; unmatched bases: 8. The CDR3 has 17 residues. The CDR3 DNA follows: TGTGCCAGCAGCTTCCTCGGACAGGGGGCGAGTACCGGGGAGCTGTTTTTT. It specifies CASSFLGQGASTGELFF. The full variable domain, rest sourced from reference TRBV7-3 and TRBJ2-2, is GAGVSQTPSNKVTEKGKYVELRCDPISGHTALYWYRQSLGQGPEFLIYFQGTGAADDSGLPNDRFFAVRPEGSVSTLKIQRTERGDSAVYLCASSFLGQGASTGELFFGEGSRLTVL.

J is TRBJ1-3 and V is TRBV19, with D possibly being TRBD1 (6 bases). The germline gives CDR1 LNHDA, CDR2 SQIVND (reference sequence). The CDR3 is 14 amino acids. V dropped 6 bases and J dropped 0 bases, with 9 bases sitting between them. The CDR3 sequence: CASRRTASGNTIYF. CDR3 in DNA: TGTGCCAGTAGGAGGACAGCCTCTGGAAACACCATATATTTT.

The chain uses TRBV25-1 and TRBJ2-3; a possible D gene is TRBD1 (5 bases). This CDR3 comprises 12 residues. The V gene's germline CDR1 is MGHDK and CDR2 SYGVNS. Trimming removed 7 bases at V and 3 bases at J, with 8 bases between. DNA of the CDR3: TGTGCCAGCAAGGGGCAAACAGATACGCAGTATTTT. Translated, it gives CASKGQTDTQYF.

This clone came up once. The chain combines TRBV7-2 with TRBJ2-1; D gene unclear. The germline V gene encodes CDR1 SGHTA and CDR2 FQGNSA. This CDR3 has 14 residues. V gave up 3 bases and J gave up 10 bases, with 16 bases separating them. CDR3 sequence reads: CASSLRGQSGEQFF. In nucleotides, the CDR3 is TGTGCCAGCAGCTTGAGAGGCCAGTCCGGCGAGCAGTTCTTC.

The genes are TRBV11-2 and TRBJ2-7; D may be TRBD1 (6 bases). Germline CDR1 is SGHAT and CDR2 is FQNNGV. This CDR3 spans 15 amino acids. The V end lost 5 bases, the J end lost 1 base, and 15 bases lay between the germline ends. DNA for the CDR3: TGTGCCAGCAGCCAACCTTGGGACATTTCCTACGAGCAGTACTTC. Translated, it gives CASSQPWDISYEQYF.

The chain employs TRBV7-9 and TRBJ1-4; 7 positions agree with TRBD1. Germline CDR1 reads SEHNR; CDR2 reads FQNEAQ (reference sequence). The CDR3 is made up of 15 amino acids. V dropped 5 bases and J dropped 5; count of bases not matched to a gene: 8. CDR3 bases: TGTGCCAGCAGCCTGTTGGGACAGTCAAATGAAAAACTGTTTTTT. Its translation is CASSLLGQSNEKLFF. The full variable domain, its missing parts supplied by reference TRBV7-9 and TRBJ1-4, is DTGVSQNPRHKITKRGQNVTFRCDPISEHNRLYWYRQTLGQGPEFLTYFQNEAQLEKSRLLSDRFSAERPKGSFSTLEIQRTEQGDSAMYLCASSLLGQSNEKLFFGSGTQLSVL.

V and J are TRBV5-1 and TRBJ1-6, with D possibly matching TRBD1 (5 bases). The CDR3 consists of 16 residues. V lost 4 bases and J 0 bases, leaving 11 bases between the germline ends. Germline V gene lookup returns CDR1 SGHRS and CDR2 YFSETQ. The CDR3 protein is CASSTTASSYNSPLHF. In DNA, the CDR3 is TGCGCCAGCAGCACGACAGCGAGCTCCTATAATTCACCCCTCCACTTT.

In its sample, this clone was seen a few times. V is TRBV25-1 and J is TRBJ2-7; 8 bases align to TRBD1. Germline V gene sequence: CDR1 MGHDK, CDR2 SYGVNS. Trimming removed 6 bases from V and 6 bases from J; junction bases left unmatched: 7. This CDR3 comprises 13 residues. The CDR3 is CASSLGQGVEQYF. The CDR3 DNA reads TGTGCCAGCAGCCTCGGACAGGGAGTCGAGCAGTACTTC.

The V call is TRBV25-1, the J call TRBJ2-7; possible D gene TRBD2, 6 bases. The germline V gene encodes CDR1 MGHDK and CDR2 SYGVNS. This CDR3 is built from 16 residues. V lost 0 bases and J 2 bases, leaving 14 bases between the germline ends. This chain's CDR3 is CASSEYVAENAYEQYF. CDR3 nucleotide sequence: TGTGCCAGCAGTGAATATGTAGCGGAGAATGCCTACGAGCAGTACTTC.

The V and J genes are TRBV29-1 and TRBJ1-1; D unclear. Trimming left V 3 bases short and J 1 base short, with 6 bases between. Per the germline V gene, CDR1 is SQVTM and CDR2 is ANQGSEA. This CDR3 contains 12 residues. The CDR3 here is CSVEESNTEAFF. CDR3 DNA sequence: TGCAGCGTTGAGGAGTCGAACACTGAAGCTTTCTTT.

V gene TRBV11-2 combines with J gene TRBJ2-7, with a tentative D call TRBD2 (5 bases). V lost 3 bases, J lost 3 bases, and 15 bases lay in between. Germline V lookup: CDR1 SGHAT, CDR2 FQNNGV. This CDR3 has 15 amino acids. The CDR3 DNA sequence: TGTGCCAGCAGCTTCCTGGACGGACTTTTCTACGAGCAGTACTTC. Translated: CASSFLDGLFYEQYF.

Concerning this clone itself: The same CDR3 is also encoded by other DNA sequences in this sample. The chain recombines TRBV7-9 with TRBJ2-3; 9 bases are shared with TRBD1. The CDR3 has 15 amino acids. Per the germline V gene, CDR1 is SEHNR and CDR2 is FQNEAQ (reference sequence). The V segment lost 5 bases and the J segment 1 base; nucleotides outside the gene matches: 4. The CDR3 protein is CASSPDRGGTDTQYF. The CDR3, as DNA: TGTGCCAGCAGCCCCGACAGGGGGGGCACAGATACGCAGTATTTT.

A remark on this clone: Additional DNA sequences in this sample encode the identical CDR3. The CDR3 region has the DNA TGTGCCAGCAGCCTTACAGGGAACACTGAAGCTTTCTTT. Translated, it gives CASSLTGNTEAFF. This chain uses TRBV7-6 with TRBJ1-1; D possibly corresponds to TRBD1 (5 bases). Between the trimmed V and J ends, which lost 5 bases and 1 base, there was a span of 8 bases. The CDR3 has 13 amino acids. Germline lookup yields CDR1 SGHVS and CDR2 FNYEAQ. The full variable domain, rest sourced from reference TRBV7-6 and TRBJ1-1, is GAGVSQSPRYKVTKRGQDVALRCDPISGHVSLYWYRQALGQGPEFLTYFNYEAQQDKSGLPNDRFSAERPEGSISTLTIQRTEQRDSAMYRCASSLTGNTEAFFGQGTRLTVV.

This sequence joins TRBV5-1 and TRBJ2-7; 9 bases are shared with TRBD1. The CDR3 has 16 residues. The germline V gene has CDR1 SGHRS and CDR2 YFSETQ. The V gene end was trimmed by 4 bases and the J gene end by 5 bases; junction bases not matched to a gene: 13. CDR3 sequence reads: CASSRTQTGGRDEQYF. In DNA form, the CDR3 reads TGCGCCAGCAGCCGAACACAAACAGGGGGCAGGGACGAGCAGTACTTC.

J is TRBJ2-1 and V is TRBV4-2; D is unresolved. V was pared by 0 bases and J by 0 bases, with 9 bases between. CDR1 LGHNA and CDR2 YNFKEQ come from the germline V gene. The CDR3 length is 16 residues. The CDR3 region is CASSQEPVSSYNEQFF. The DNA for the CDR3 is TGTGCCAGCAGCCAAGAGCCGGTGAGCTCCTACAATGAGCAGTTCTTC.

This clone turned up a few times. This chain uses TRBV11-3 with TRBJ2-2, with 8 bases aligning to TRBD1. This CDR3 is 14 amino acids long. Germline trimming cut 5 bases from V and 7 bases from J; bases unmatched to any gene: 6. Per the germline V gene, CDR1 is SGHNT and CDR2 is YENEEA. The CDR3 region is CASSLRTGRGELFF. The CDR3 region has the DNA TGTGCCAGCAGCCTCCGGACAGGGCGCGGGGAGCTGTTTTTT.

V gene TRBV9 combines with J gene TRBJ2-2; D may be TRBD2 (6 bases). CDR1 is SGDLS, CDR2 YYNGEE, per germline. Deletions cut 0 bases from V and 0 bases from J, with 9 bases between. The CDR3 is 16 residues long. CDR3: CASSVGTSSNTGELFF. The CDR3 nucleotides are TGTGCCAGCAGCGTAGGAACTAGCTCGAACACCGGGGAGCTGTTTTTT.

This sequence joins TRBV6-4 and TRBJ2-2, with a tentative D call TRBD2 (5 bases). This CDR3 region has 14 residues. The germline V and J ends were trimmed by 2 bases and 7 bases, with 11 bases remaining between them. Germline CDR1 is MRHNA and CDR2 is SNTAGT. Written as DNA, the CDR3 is TGTGCCAGCAGTGACGGAGGTGAATTCGGGGAGCTGTTTTTT. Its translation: CASSDGGEFGELFF.

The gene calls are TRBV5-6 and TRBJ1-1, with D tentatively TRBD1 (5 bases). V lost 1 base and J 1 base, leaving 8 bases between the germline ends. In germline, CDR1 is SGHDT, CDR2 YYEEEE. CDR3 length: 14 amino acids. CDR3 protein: CASSLSRGNTEAFF. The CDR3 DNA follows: TGTGCCAGCAGCTTGTCTAGGGGGAACACTGAAGCTTTCTTT.

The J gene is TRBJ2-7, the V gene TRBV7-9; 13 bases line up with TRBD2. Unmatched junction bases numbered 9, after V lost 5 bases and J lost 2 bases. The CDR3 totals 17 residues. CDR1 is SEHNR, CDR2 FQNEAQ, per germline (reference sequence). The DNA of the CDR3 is TGTGCCAGCAGCAGCGGGACTAGCGGGGCCCAAACCTACGAGCAGTACTTC. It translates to CASSSGTSGAQTYEQYF.